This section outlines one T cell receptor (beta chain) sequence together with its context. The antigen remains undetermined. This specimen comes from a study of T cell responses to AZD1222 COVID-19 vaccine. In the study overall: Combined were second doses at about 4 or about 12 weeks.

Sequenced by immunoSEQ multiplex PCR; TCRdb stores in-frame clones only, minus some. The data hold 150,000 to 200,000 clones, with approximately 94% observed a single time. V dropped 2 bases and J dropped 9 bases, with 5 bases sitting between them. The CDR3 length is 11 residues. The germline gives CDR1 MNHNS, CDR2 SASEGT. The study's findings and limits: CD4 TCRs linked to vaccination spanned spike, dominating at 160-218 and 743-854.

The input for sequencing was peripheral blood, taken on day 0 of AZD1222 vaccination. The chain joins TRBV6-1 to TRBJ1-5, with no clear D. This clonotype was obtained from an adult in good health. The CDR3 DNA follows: TGTGCCAGCAGTGAATGGGGGCCCCAGCATTTT. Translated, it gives CASSEWGPQHF.